The 18 T cell receptor beta chains reported below all come from one sample, sequenced in a study of blood T cell repertoires in COVID-19. Data came from immunoSEQ multiplex PCR; TCRdb stores just in-frame clones and leaves some out. The sample comprises 65,000 to 95,000 clones, 89% of which are singletons, and approximately 9% rests with the top ten. Sequencing input: peripheral blood. Receptors were obtained from a man older than 75 with acute or convalescent COVID-19.

This clone was counted only a few times. This chain links TRBV5-1 with TRBJ1-6; possible D gene TRBD1, 5 bases. This CDR3 has 14 amino acids. Trimming pared 0 bases from V and 13 bases from J, leaving 14 bases between. Germline assignment: CDR1 SGHRS and CDR2 YFSETQ. The CDR3 coding sequence is TGCGCCAGCAGCTTGGGGCAGGGCTCTAGTCCCCTCCACTTT. It encodes CASSLGQGSSPLHF.

V and J are TRBV11-2 and TRBJ1-2; 8 positions agree with TRBD1. The CDR3 consists of 13 residues. Germline V lookup: CDR1 SGHAT, CDR2 FQNNGV. The trim removed 6 bases at V and 4 bases at J, leaving 4 bases unmatched. The DNA for the CDR3 is TGTGCCAGCAGTCCGGACAGGGTCTATGGCTACACCTTC. Translation: CASSPDRVYGYTF. The full variable domain, rest sourced from reference TRBV11-2 and TRBJ1-2, is EAGVAQSPRYKIIEKRQSVAFWCNPISGHATLYWYQQILGQGPKLLIQFQNNGVVDDSQLPKDRFSAERLKGVDSTLKIQPAKLEDSAVYLCASSPDRVYGYTFGSGTRLTVV.

This clone was observed a single time. V usage is TRBV30 and J usage is TRBJ2-1; weak D call: TRBD2 (6 bases). Germline assignment: CDR1 GTSNPN and CDR2 SVGIG (reference sequence). The CDR3 is 15 residues long. Trimming cost V 0 bases and J 6 bases, with 15 bases left between them. The CDR3 here is CAWSVLTGSLNEQFF. CDR3 sequence (DNA): TGTGCCTGGAGTGTATTAACCGGGAGTCTCAATGAGCAGTTCTTC.

The gene calls are TRBV19 and TRBJ1-1; D is uncertain. CDR1 and CDR2 (germline): LNHDA, SQIVND (reference sequence). The CDR3 sequence is 14 residues long. V was pared by 2 bases and J by 6 bases, with 13 bases between. Here the CDR3 DNA reads TGTGCCAGTAGTATACGCTCCGGGTCGGCTGAAGCTTTCTTT. Translated: CASSIRSGSAEAFF.

The rearrangement links TRBV7-9 to TRBJ1-4, with 7 nucleotides matching TRBD1. J gave up 3 bases and V 5 bases, and 3 bases lay outside the gene matches. The V gene's germline CDR1 is SEHNR and CDR2 FQNEAQ (reference sequence). The CDR3 runs 14 residues. The CDR3 DNA is TGTGCCAGCAGCCAAGGACAGGCTAATGAAAAACTGTTTTTT. Amino acids: CASSQGQANEKLFF.

A single count supports this clone. This chain links TRBV5-6 with TRBJ1-1; no definite D call. CDR3 length: 11 amino acids. Per the germline V gene, CDR1 is SGHDT and CDR2 is YYEEEE. Trimming stripped 2 bases from V and 8 bases from J, with 7 bases between. CDR3 in amino acids: CASSFLREAFF. The CDR3 DNA reads TGTGCCAGCAGCTTTTTGAGAGAAGCTTTCTTT.

Only a few counts were recorded for this clone. The CDR3 sequence is CASSVTEQGTGELFF. DNA for the CDR3: TGTGCCAGCAGCGTTACAGAACAAGGTACCGGGGAGCTGTTTTTT. The chain recombines TRBV7-2 with TRBJ2-2, with D uncertain. The length of the CDR3 is 15 residues. Germline V lookup: CDR1 SGHTA, CDR2 FQGNSA. The V end lost 5 bases, the J end lost 5 bases, and 15 bases lay between the germline ends.

The chain uses TRBV18 and TRBJ1-5, with 8 bases aligning to TRBD1. The germline V gene has CDR1 KGHSH and CDR2 LQKENI. V was clipped by 2 bases and J by 8 bases; unmatched bases: 5. The CDR3 loop spans 14 amino acids. The CDR3 protein is CASSPVRGLEPQHF. The CDR3 bases are TGTGCCAGCTCACCAGTCAGGGGGCTTGAGCCCCAGCATTTT.

This chain links TRBV7-2 with TRBJ2-4; perhaps TRBD2 as D (5 bases). Trimming removed 5 bases at V and 0 bases at J, with 14 bases between. Germline V gene lookup returns CDR1 SGHTA and CDR2 FQGNSA. This CDR3 comprises 16 residues. The CDR3 DNA reads as TGTGCCAGCAGCCCTAGAGCGGCGCTAGCCAAAAACATTCAGTACTTC. Translation gives CASSPRAALAKNIQYF.

The chain couples TRBV5-4 to TRBJ1-4, with 10 bases aligning to TRBD1. The CDR3 has 15 amino acids. CDR1 and CDR2 from the germline V gene are SGHNT and YYREEE (reference sequence). Trimming took 4 bases from V and 13 from J; bases not matched to a gene: 13. The CDR3 DNA follows: TGTGCCAGCAGCGCATCCGGGACAGGGGTAGAGAGACTGTTTTTT. This codes for CASSASGTGVERLFF.

The table lists this clone with a few counts. The rearrangement uses TRBV5-8 and TRBJ2-7; D is unclear. This CDR3 has 12 residues. The V gene lost 0 bases and the J gene lost 3 bases, with 4 bases spanning the gap. Germline V gives CDR1 SGHTS, CDR2 YDEGEE. The CDR3 loop is CASSLASYEQYF. CDR3 sequence (DNA): TGTGCCAGCAGCTTGGCGAGCTACGAGCAGTACTTC.

The chain links TRBV3-1 (or the pseudogene TRBV3-2) to TRBJ2-1, with 7 bases lining up with TRBD2. The V gene end was trimmed by 5 bases and the J gene end by 7 bases; junction bases not matched to a gene: 8. The length of the CDR3 is 14 residues. Germline V gene lookup returns CDR1 LGHDT and CDR2 YNNKEL (reference sequence). CDR3 region: CASSFSSGGNEQFF. For the CDR3, the DNA is TGTGCCAGCAGCTTTAGCTCCGGGGGGAATGAGCAGTTCTTC.

The V call is TRBV6-6, the J call TRBJ1-2; D uncertain. CDR3 length: 13 amino acids. V was pared by 4 bases and J by 2 bases, with 8 bases between. The V gene's germline CDR1 is MNHNY and CDR2 SVGAGI (reference sequence). The CDR3 sequence is CASSSGSNYGYTF. The CDR3 bases are TGTGCCAGCAGTTCCGGTTCAAACTATGGCTACACCTTC.

This chain joins TRBV12-2 and TRBJ2-3; the table's D call of TRBD2 was not tested on the DNA. TRBV12-2 is flagged as a pseudogene. The CDR3 extends over 16 amino acids. The CDR3 sequence: CASRFTNGRAGDTQYF. In DNA form, the CDR3 reads TGTGCAAGTCGCTTCACCAACGGGAGGGCCGGGGATACGCAGTATTTT.

This chain links TRBV5-1 with TRBJ1-3; D not certain. The CDR3 spans 16 residues. V lost 4 bases and J 2 bases, leaving 16 bases between the germline ends. Germline lookup yields CDR1 SGHRS and CDR2 YFSETQ. CDR3 sequence (DNA): TGCGCCAGCAGCACAGCACCAAGCGGGACTGGAAACACCATATATTTT. Protein product: CASSTAPSGTGNTIYF.

This chain links TRBV30 with TRBJ2-1; the match to TRBD2 covers 11 bases. Per germline, CDR1 GTSNPN and CDR2 SVGIG (reference sequence). After removal of 6 bases from V and 4 bases from J, the junction contained 5 bases not matched to a gene. The CDR3 totals 14 residues. The CDR3 bases are TGTGCCTGCATACTAGCGGGAGCTTACAATGAGCAGTTCTTC. Translation gives CACILAGAYNEQFF.

The chain joins TRBV15 to TRBJ1-1; D is unclear. There are 13 residues in the CDR3. V was cut by 0 bases and J by 8 bases, with 10 bases left in between. Germline V gene sequence: CDR1 LNHNV, CDR2 YYDKDF (reference sequence). The CDR3: CATSRDGPWEAFF. The CDR3 DNA is TGTGCCACCAGCAGAGATGGGCCGTGGGAAGCTTTCTTT.

This clone was observed once. The chain has TRBV18 and TRBJ1-4; 12 bases line up with TRBD1. The trim removed 4 bases at V and 2 bases at J, leaving 17 bases unmatched. CDR3 length: 21 amino acids. Germline CDR1 reads KGHSH; CDR2 reads LQKENI. The CDR3 coding sequence is TGTGCCAGCTCACTATTTTCGACCGGGACAGGGGGCGCCAGGACTAATGAAAAACTGTTTTTT. Its translation is CASSLFSTGTGGARTNEKLFF. The full variable domain, rest sourced from reference TRBV18 and TRBJ1-4, is NAGVMQNPRHLVRRRGQEARLRCSPMKGHSHVYWYRQLPEEGLKFMVYLQKENIIDESGMPKERFSAEFPKEGPSILRIQQVVRGDSAAYFCASSLFSTGTGGARTNEKLFFGSGTQLSVL.